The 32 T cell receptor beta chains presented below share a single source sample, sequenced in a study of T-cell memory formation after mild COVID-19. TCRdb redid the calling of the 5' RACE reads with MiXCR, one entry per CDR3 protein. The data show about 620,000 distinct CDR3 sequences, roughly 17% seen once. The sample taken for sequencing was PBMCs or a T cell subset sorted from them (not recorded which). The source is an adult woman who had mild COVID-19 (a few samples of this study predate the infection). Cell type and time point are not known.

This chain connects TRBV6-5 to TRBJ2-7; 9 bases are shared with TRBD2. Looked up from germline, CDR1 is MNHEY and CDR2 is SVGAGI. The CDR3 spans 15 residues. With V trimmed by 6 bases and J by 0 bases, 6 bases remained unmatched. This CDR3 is CASRLAGMSSYEQYF. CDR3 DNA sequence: TGTGCCAGCAGACTAGCGGGCATGAGCTCCTACGAGCAGTACTTC.

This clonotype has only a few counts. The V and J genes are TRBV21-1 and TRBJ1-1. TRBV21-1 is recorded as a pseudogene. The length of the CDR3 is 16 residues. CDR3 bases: TGTGCCAGCAGCACCCTCGACGACCTGAACGACGCTGAAGCTTTCTTT. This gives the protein CASSTLDDLNDAEAFF.

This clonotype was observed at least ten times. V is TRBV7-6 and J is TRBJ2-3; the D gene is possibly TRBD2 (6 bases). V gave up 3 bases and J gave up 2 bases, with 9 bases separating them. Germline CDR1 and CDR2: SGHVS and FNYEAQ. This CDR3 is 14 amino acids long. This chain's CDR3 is CASSLGEDTDTQYF. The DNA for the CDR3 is TGTGCCAGCAGCTTGGGGGAGGACACAGATACGCAGTATTTT.

Here the CDR3 DNA reads TGTGCCAGCAGCTTACACAGGGGTGGTACTGAAGCTTTCTTT. Amino acids: CASSLHRGGTEAFF. The rearrangement joins TRBV7-2 to TRBJ1-1; 7 bases map to TRBD1. The CDR3 totals 14 residues. The ends lost 2 bases at V and 5 bases at J; junction bases unmatched: 5. Germline CDR1 SGHTA, CDR2 FQGNSA.

DNA of the CDR3: TGTGCCAGCAGTCCTCCAGACGACTACAATGAGCAGTTCTTC. Translated: CASSPPDDYNEQFF. V and J are TRBV12-3 or TRBV12-4 and TRBJ2-1; D is undetermined. The V gene lost 5 bases and the J gene lost 3 bases, with 11 bases spanning the gap. CDR3 length: 14 amino acids.

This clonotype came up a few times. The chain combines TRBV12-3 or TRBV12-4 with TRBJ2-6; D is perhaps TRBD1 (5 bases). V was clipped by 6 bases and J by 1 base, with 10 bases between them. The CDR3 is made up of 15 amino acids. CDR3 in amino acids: CASRQGVSGANVLTF. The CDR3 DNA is TGTGCCAGCAGGCAGGGTGTTTCTGGGGCCAACGTCCTGACTTTC.

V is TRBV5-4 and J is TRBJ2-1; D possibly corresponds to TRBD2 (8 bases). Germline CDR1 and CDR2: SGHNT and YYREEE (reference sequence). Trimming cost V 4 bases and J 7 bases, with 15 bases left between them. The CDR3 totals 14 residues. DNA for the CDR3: TGTGCCAGCAGCCGGGAGGGGGCCGGAAATGAGCAGTTCTTC. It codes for CASSREGAGNEQFF.

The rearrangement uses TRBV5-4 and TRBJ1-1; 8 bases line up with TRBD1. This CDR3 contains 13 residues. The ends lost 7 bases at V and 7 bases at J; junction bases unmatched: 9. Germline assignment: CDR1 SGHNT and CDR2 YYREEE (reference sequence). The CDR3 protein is CASSSRDRSEAFF. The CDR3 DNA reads TGTGCCAGCTCAAGCCGGGACAGGAGTGAAGCTTTCTTT.

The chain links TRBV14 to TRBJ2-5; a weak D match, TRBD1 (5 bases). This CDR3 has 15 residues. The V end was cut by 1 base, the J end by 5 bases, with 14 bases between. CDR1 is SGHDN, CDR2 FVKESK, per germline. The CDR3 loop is CASSQAAGIIETQYF. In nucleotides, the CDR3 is TGTGCCAGCAGCCAAGCGGCAGGGATCATCGAGACCCAGTACTTC. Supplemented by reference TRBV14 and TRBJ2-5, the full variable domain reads EAGVTQFPSHSVIEKGQTVTLRCDPISGHDNLYWYRRVMGKEIKFLLHFVKESKQDESGMPNNRFLAERTGGTYSTLKVQPAELEDSGVYFCASSQAAGIIETQYFGPGTRLLVL.

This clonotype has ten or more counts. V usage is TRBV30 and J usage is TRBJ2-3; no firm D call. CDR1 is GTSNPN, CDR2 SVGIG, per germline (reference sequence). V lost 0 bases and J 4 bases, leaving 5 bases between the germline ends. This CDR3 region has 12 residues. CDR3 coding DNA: TGTGCCTGGAGTGTCAGTTCAGATACGCAGTATTTT. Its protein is CAWSVSSDTQYF.

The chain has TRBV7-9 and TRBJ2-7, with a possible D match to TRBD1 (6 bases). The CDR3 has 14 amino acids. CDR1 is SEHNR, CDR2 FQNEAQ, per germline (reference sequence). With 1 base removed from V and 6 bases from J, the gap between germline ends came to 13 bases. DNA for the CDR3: TGTGCCAGCAGCTTAGGGGTCGGGACATCCGAGCAGTACTTC. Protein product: CASSLGVGTSEQYF.

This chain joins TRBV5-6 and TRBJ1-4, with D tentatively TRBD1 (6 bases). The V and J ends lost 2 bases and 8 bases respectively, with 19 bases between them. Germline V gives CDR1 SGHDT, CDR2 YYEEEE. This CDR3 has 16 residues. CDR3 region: CASSFEAQGSGEKLFF. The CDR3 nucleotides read TGTGCCAGCAGCTTCGAGGCACAGGGCTCAGGAGAAAAACTGTTTTTT.

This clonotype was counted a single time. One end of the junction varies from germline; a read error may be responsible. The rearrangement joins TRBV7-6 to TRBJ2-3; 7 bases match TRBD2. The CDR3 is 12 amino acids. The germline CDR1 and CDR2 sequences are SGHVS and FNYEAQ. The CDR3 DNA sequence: TGTGCCAGCAGCTTGGCAGGGACTACGAAGTATTTT. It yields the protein CASSLAGTTKYF.

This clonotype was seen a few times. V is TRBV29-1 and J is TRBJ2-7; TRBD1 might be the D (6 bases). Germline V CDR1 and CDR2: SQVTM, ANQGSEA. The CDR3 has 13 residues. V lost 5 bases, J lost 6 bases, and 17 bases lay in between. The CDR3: CSVLQGSPSEQYF. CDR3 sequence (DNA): TGCAGCGTTCTCCAGGGGAGTCCCAGCGAGCAGTACTTC.

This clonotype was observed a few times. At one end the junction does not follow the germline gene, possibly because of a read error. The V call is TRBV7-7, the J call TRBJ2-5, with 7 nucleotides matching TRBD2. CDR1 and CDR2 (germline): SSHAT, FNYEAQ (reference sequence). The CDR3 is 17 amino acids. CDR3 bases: TGTGCTAGCAGCCTTATCGGGCTAGCGGAGACCCAAGAGACCCAGTACTTC. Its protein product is CASSLIGLAETQETQYF.

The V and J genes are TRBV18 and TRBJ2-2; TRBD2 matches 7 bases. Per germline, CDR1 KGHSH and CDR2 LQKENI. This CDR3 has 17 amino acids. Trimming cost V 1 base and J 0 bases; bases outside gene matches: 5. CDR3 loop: CASSPRSAGANTGELFF. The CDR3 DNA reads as TGTGCCAGCTCACCACGGTCCGCGGGGGCGAACACCGGGGAGCTGTTTTTT.

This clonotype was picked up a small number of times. This CDR3 is CASSQGDSDTYEQYF. The CDR3 DNA follows: TGTGCCAGCAGCCAAGGCGACAGCGACACCTACGAGCAGTACTTC. The V and J genes are TRBV4-2 and TRBJ2-7; maybe TRBD1 (5 bases). V was trimmed by 1 base and J by 2 bases, leaving 12 bases between them. The germline gives CDR1 LGHNA, CDR2 YNFKEQ. This CDR3 spans 15 amino acids.

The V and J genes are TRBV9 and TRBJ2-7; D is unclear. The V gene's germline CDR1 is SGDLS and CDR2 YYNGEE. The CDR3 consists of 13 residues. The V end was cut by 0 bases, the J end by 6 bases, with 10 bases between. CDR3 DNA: TGTGCCAGCAGCGTAGGCCTCCCCTCCGAGCAGTACTTC. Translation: CASSVGLPSEQYF. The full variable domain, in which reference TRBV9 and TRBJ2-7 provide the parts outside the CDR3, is DSGVTQTPKHLITATGQRVTLRCSPRSGDLSVYWYQQSLDQGLQFLIQYYNGEERAKGNILERFSAQQFPDLHSELNLSSLELGDSALYFCASSVGLPSEQYFGPGTRLTVT.

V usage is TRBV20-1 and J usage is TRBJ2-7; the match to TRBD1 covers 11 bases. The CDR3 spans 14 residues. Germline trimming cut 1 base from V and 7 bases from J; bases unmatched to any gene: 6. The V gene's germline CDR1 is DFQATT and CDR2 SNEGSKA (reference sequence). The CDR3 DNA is TGCAGTGCTAGAGTTTTGGACAGGGGGCCTGAGCAGTACTTC. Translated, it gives CSARVLDRGPEQYF.

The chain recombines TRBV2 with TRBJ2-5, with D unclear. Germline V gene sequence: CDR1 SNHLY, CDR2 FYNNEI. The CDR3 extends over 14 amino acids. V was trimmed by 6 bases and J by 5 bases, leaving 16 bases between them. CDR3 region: CASSQLPVGETQYF. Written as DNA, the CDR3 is TGTGCCAGCAGCCAGCTCCCTGTGGGGGAGACCCAGTACTTC.

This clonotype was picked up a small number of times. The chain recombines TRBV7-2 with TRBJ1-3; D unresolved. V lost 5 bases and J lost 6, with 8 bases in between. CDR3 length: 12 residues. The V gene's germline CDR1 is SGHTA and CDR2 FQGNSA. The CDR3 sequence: CASSRQTNTIYF. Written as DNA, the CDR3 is TGTGCCAGCAGCCGCCAGACAAACACCATATATTTT.

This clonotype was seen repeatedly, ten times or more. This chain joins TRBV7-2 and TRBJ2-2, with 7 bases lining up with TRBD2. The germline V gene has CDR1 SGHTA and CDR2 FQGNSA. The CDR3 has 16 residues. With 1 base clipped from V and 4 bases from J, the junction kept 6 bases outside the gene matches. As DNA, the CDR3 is TGTGCCAGCAGCTTAGGGGTGCGGGAGATCACCGGGGAGCTGTTTTTT. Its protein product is CASSLGVREITGELFF.

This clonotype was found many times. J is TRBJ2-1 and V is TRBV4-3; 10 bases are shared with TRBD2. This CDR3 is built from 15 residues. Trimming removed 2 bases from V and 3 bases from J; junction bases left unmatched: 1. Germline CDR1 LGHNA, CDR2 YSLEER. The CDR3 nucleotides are TGCGCCAGCAGCCAAACTAGCGGGGTCTACAATGAGCAGTTCTTC. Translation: CASSQTSGVYNEQFF.

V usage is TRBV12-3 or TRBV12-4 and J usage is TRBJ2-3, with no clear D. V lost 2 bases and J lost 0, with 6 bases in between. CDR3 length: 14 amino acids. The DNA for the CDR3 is TGTGCCAGCAGTTTATTGTTTAGCACAGATACGCAGTATTTT. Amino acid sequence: CASSLLFSTDTQYF.

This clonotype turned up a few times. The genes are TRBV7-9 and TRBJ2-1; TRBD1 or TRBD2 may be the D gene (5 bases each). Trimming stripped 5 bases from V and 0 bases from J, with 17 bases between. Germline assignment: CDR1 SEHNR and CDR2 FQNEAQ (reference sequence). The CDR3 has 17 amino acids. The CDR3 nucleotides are TGTGCCAGCAGCCAGGGACCGCCAAGAAGCTCCTACAATGAGCAGTTCTTC. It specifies CASSQGPPRSSYNEQFF.

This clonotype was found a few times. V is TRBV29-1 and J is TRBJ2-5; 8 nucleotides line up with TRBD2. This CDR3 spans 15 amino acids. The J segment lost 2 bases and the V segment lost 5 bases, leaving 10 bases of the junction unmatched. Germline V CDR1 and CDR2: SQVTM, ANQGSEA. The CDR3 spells CSVFEAGDLQETQYF. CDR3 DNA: TGCAGCGTTTTCGAAGCGGGGGACCTACAAGAGACCCAGTACTTC.

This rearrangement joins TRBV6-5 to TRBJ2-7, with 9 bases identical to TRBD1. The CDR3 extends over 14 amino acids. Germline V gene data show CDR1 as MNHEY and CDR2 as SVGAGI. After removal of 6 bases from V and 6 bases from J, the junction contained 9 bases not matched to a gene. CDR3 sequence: CASSPGQGSAEQYF. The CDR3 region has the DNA TGTGCCAGCAGCCCCGGACAGGGGTCCGCCGAGCAGTACTTC.

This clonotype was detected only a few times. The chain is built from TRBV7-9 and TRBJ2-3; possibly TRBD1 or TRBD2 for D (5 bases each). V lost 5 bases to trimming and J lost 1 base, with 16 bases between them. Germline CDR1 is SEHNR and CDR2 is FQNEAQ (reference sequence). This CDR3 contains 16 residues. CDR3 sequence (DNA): TGTGCCAGCAGCCCCCGGTCGGGGCTCGGCACAGATACGCAGTATTTT. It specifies CASSPRSGLGTDTQYF.

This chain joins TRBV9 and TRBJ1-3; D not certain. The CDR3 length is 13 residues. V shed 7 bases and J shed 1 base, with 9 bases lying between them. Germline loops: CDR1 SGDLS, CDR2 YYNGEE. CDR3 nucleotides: TGTGCCAGCGCCATCAGTTCTGGAAACACCATATATTTT. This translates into CASAISSGNTIYF.

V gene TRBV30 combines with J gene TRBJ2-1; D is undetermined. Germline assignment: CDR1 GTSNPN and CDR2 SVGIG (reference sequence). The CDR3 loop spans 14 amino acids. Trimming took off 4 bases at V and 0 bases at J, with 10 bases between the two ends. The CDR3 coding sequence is TGTGCCTGGACAGGCACATACTCCTACAATGAGCAGTTCTTC. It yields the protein CAWTGTYSYNEQFF.

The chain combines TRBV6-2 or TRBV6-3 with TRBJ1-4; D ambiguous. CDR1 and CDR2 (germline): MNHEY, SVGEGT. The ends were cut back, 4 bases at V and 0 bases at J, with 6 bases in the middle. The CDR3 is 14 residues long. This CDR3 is CASSWTATNEKLFF. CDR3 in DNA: TGTGCCAGCAGTTGGACGGCAACTAATGAAAAACTGTTTTTT.

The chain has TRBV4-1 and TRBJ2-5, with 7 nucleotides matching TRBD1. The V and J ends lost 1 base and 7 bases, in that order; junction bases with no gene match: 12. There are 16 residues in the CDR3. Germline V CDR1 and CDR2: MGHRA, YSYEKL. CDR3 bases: TGCGCCAGCAGCCAAGGGGTTAAGGACAGGACGGCGACCCAGTACTTC. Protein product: CASSQGVKDRTATQYF.